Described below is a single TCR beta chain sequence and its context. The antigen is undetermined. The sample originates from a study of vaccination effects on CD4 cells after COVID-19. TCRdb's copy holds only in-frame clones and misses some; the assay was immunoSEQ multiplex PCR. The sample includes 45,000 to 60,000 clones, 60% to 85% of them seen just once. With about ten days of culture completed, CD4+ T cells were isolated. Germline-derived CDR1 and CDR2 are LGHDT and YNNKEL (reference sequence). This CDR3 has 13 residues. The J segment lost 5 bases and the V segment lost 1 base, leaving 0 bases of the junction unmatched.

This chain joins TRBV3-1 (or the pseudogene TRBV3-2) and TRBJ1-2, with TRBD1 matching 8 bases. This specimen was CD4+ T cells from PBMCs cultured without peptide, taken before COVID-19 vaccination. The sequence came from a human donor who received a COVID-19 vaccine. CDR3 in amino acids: CASSQGTGYGYTF. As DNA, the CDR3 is TGTGCCAGCAGCCAAGGGACAGGGTATGGCTACACCTTC.